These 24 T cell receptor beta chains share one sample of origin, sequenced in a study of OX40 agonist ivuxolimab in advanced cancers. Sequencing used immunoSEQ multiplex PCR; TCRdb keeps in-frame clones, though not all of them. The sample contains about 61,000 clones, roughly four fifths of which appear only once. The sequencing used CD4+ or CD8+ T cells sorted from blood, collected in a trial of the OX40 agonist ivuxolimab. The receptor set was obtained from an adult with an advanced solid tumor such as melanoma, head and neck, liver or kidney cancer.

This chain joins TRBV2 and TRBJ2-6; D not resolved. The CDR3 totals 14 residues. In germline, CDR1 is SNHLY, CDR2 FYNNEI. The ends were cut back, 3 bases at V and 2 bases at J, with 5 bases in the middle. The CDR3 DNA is TGTGCCAGCAGTGAGAATGCTGGGGCCAACGTCCTGACTTTC. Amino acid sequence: CASSENAGANVLTF.

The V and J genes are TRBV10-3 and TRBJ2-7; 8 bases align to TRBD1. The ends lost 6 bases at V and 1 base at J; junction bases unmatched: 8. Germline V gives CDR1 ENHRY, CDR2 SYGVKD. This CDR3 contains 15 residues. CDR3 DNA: TGTGCCATCAGGGGATCCGGGACAGGTTCCTACGAGCAGTACTTC. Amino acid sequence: CAIRGSGTGSYEQYF.

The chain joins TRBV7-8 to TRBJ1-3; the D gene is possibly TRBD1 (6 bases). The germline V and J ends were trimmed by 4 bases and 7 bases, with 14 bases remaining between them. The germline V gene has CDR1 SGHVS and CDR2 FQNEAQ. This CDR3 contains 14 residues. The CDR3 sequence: CASSSETGRNTIYF. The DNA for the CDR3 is TGTGCCAGCAGCTCAGAAACAGGGAGGAACACCATATATTTT.

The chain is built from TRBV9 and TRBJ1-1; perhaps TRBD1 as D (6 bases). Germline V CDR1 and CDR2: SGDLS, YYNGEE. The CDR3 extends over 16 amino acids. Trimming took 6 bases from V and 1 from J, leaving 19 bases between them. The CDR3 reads CASTEGGDNPNTEAFF. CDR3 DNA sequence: TGTGCCAGCACCGAAGGGGGGGACAACCCGAACACTGAAGCTTTCTTT.

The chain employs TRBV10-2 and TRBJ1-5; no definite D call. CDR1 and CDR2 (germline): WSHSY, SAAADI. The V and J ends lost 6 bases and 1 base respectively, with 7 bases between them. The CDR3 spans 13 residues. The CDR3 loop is CASSPLSNQPQHF. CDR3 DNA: TGCGCCAGCAGCCCCTTAAGCAATCAGCCCCAGCATTTT.

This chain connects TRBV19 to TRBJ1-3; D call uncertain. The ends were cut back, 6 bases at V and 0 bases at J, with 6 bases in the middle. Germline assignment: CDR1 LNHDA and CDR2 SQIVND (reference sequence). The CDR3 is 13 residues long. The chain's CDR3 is CASSRVSGNTIYF. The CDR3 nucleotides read TGTGCCAGTAGCCGAGTCTCTGGAAACACCATATATTTT.

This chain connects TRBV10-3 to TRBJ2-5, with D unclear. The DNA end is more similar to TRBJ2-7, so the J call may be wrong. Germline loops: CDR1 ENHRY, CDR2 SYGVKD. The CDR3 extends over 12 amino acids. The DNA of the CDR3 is TGTGCCATCAGTGAGCCCTCAGGCGAGCAGTACTTC. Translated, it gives CAISEPSGEQYF.

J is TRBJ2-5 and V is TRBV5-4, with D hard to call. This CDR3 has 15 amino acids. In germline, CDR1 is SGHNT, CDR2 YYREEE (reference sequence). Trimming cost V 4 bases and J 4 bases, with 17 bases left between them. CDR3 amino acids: CASSPPLKDRETQYF. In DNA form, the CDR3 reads TGTGCCAGCAGCCCACCCTTAAAGGATCGAGAGACCCAGTACTTC.

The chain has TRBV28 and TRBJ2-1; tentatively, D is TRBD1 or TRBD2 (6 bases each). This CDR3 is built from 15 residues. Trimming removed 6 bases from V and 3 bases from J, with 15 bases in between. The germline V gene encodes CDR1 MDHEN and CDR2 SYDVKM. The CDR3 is CASSLGGRGYNEQFF. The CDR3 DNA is TGTGCCAGCAGCCTCGGGGGCAGGGGCTACAATGAGCAGTTCTTC.

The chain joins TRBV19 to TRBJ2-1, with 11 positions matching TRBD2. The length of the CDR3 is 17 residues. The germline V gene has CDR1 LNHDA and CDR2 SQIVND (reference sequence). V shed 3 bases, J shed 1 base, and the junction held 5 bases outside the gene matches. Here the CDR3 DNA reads TGTGCCAGTAGTATCGGGACTAGCGGTCGATCCTACAATGAGCAGTTCTTC. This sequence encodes CASSIGTSGRSYNEQFF.

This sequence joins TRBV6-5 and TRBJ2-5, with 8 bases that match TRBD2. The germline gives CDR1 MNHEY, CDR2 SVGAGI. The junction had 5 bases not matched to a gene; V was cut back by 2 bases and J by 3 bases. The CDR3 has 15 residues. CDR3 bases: TGTGCCAGCAGTTACCGTCGGGGGGGCAAAGAGACCCAGTACTTC. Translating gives CASSYRRGGKETQYF.

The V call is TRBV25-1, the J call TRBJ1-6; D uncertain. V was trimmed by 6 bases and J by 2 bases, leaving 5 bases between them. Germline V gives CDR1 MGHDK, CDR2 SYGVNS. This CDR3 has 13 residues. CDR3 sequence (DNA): TGTGCCAGCAGGAGGCCCTATAATTCACCCCTCCACTTT. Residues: CASRRPYNSPLHF.

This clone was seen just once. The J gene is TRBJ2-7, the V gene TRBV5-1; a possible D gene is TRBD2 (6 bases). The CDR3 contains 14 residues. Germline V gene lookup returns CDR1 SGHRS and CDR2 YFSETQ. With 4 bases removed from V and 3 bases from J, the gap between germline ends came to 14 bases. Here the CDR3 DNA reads TGCGCCAGCAGCCCCACGGACGGGGGCTACGAGCAGTACTTC. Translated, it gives CASSPTDGGYEQYF.

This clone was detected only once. CDR3 bases: TGTGCCAGCAGCCCCTATAGGGGGAGCACAGATACGCAGTATTTT. Translation: CASSPYRGSTDTQYF. The rearrangement uses TRBV7-6 and TRBJ2-3, with D perhaps TRBD1 (6 bases). The length of the CDR3 is 15 residues. V dropped 5 bases and J dropped 0 bases, with 12 bases sitting between them. In germline, CDR1 is SGHVS, CDR2 FNYEAQ.

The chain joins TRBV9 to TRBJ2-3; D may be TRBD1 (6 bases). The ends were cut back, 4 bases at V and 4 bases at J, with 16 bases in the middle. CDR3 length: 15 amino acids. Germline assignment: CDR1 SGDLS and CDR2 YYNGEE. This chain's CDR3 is CASSPANRAADTQYF. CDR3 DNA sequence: TGTGCCAGCAGCCCAGCCAACAGGGCGGCAGATACGCAGTATTTT.

CDR3 amino acids: CASIGSITEAFF. CDR3 in DNA: TGTGCCAGCATAGGGTCGATTACTGAAGCTTTCTTT. This chain links TRBV28 with TRBJ1-1; D gene uncertain. The germline V gene encodes CDR1 MDHEN and CDR2 SYDVKM. Trimming pared 7 bases from V and 5 bases from J, leaving 11 bases between. The CDR3 runs to 12 residues.

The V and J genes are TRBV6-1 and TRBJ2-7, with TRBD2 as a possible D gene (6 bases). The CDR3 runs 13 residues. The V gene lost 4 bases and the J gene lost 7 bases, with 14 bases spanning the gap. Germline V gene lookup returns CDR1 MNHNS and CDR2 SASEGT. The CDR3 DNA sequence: TGTGCCAGCAGTGGTACTAGCTCGGGTGAGCAGTACTTC. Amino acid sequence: CASSGTSSGEQYF.

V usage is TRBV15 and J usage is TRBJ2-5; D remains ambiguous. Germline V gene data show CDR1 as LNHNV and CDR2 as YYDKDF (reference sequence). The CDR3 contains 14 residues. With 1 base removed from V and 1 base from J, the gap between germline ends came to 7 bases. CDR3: CATSRVAAQETQYF. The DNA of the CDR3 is TGTGCCACCAGCAGAGTGGCAGCCCAAGAGACCCAGTACTTC.

CDR3 region: CASSLVAGDYEQYF. CDR3 nucleotides: TGTGCCAGCAGCTTAGTTGCAGGGGACTACGAGCAGTACTTC. The chain employs TRBV7-2 and TRBJ2-7; D may be TRBD1 (6 bases). Germline lookup yields CDR1 SGHTA and CDR2 FQGNSA. The CDR3 sequence is 14 residues long. Trimming left V 1 base short and J 3 bases short, with 10 bases between.

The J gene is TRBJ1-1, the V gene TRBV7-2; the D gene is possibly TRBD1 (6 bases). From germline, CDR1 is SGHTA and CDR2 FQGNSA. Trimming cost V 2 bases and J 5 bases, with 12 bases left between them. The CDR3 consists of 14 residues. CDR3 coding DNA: TGTGCCAGCAGCTTAATTGGTCAGGGGACTGAAGCTTTCTTT. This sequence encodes CASSLIGQGTEAFF.

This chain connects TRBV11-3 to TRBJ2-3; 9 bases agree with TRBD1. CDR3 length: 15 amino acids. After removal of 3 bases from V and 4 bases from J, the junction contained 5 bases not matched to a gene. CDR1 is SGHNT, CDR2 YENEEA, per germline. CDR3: CASSLGQGRADTQYF. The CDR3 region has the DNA TGTGCCAGCAGCTTGGGACAGGGCAGGGCAGATACGCAGTATTTT.

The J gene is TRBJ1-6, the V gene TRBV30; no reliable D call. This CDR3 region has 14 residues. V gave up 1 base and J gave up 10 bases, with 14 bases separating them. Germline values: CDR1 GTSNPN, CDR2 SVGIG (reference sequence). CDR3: CAWSEKDWWSPLHF. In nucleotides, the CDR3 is TGTGCCTGGAGTGAGAAGGACTGGTGGTCACCCCTCCACTTT.

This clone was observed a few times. For the CDR3, the DNA is TGTGCCAGCAGCTTATTAGGCAGGGATGCCAAAAACATTCAGTACTTC. It yields the protein CASSLLGRDAKNIQYF. The rearrangement joins TRBV7-8 to TRBJ2-4; TRBD1 is a possible D gene (5 bases). V gave up 2 bases and J gave up 1 base, with 12 bases separating them. This CDR3 region has 16 residues. Looked up from germline, CDR1 is SGHVS and CDR2 is FQNEAQ. Together with reference TRBV7-8 and TRBJ2-4, the CDR3 gives the full variable domain: GAGVSQSPRYKVAKRGQDVALRCDPISGHVSLFWYQQALGQGPEFLTYFQNEAQLDKSGLPSDRFFAERPEGSVSTLKIQRTQQEDSAVYLCASSLLGRDAKNIQYFGAGTRLSVL.

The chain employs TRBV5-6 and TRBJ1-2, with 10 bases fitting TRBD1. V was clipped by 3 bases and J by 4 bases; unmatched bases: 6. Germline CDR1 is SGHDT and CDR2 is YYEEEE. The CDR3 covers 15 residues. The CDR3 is CASSSPGQGIYGYTF. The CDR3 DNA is TGTGCCAGCAGCTCACCGGGACAGGGGATCTATGGCTACACCTTC.